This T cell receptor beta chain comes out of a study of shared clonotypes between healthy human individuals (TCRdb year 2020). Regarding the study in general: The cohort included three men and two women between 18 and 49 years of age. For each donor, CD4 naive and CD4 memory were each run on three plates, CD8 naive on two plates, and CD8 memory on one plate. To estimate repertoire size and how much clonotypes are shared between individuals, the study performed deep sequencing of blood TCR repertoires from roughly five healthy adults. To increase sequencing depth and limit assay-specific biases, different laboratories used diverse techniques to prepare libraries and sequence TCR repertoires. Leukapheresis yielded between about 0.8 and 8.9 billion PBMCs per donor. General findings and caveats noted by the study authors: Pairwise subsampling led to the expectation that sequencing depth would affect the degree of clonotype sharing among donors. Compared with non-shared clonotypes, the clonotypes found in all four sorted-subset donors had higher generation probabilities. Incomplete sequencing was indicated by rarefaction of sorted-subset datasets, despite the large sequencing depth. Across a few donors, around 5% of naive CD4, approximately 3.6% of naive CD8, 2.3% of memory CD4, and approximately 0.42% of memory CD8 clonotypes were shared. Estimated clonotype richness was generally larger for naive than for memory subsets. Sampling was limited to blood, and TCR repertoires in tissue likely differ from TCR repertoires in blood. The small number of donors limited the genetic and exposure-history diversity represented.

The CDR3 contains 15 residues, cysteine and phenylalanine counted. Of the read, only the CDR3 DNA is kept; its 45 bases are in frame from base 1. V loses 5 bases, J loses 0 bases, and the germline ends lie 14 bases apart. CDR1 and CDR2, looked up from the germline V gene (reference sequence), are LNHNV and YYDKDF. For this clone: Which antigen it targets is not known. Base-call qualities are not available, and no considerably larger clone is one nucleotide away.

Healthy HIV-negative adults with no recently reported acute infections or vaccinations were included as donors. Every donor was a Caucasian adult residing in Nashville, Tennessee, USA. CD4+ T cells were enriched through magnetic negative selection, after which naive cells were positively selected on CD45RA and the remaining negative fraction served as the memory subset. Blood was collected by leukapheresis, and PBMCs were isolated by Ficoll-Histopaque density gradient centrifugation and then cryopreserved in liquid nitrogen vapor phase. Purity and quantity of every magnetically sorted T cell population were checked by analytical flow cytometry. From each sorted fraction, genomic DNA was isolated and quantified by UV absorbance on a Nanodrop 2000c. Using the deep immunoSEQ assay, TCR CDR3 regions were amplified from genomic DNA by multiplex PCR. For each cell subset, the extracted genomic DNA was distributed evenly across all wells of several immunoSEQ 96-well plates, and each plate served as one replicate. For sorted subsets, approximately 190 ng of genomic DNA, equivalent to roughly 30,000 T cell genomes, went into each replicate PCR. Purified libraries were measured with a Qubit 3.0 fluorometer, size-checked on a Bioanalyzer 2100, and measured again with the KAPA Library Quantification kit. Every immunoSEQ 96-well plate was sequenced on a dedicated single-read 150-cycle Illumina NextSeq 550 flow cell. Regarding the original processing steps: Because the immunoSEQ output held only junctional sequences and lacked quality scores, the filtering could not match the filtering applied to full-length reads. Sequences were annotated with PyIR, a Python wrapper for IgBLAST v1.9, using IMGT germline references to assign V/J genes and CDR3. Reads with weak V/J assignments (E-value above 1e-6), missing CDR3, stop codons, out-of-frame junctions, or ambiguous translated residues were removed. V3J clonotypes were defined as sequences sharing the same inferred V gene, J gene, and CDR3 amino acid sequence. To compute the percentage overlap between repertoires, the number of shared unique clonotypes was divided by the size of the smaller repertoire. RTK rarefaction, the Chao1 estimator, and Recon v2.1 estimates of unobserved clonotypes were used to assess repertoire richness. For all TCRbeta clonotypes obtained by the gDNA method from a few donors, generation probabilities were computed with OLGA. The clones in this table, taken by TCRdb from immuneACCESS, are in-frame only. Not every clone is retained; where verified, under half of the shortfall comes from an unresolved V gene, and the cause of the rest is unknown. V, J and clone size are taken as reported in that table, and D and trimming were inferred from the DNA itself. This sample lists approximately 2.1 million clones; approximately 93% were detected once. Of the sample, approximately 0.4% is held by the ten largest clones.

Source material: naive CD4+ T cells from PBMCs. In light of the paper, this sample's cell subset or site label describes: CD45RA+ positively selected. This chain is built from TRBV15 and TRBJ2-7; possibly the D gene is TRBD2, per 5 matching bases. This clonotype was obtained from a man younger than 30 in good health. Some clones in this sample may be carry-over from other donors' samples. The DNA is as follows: TGTGCCACCAGCGGATCGGGGTCCCTCTCCTACGAGCAGTACTTC. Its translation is CATSGSGSLSYEQYF.